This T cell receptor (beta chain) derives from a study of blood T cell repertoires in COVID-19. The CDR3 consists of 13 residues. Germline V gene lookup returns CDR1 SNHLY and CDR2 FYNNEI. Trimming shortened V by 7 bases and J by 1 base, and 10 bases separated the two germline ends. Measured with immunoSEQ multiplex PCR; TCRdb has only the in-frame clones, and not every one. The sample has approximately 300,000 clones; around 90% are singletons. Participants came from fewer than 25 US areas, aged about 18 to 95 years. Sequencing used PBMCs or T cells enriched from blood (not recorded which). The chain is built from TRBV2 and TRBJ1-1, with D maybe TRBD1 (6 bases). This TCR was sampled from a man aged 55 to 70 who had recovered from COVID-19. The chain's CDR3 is CASKKGQNTEAFF. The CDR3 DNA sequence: TGTGCCAGCAAGAAGGGACAGAACACTGAAGCTTTCTTT.